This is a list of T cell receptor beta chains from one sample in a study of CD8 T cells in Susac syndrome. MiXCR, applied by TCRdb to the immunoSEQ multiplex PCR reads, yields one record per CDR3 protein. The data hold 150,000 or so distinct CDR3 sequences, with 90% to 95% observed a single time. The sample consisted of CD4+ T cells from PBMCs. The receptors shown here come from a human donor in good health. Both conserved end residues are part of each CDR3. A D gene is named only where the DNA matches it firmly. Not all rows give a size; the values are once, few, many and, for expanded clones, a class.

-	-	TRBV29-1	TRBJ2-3	CSVETIADTQYF	TGCAGCGTTGAGACGATTGCAGATACGCAGTATTTT
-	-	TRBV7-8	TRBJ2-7	CASSPLGRGNTKTYEQYF	TGTGCCAGCAGCCCGTTGGGGCGGGGTAATACCAAAACCTACGAGCAGTACTTC
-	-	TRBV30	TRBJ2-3	CAWSLAPTDTQYF	TGTGCCTGGAGTTTAGCGCCCACAGATACGCAGTATTTT
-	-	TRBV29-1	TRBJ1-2	CSVGYRAPAGGYTF	TGCAGCGTAGGCTACCGGGCCCCAGCGGGCGGCTACACCTTC
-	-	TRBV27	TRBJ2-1	CASSLITYAEQFF	TGTGCCAGCAGTTTGATTACGTACGCTGAGCAGTTCTTC
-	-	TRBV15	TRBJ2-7	CATSRNTGTYEQYF	TGTGCCACCAGCAGAAATACAGGAACCTACGAGCAGTACTTC
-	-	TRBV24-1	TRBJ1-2	CATSFAYYGYTF	TGTGCCACCAGTTTCGCGTACTATGGCTACACCTTC
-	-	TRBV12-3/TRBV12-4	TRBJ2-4	CASSLRAVGAKNIQYF	TGTGCCAGCAGTTTGAGAGCGGTGGGAGCCAAAAACATTCAGTACTTC
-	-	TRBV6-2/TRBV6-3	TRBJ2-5	CASSYSTPPTQYF	TGTGCCAGCAGTTACTCAACCCCGCCTACCCAGTACTTC
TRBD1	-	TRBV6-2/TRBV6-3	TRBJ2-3	CATIFPPAGGYTDTQYF	TGTGCCACCATATTTCCCCCCGCAGGGGGCTACACAGATACGCAGTATTTT
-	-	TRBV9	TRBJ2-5	CASSVATGGPQETQYF	TGTGCCAGCAGCGTAGCTACTGGAGGGCCACAAGAGACCCAGTACTTC
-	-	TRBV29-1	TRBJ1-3	CSATENSGNTIYF	TGCAGCGCGACAGAAAACTCTGGAAACACCATATATTTT
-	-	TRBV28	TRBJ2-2	CASSPRGDSNTGELFF	TGTGCCAGCAGTCCCCGGGGCGACAGTAACACCGGGGAGCTGTTTTTT
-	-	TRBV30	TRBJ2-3	CAWRTSTDTQYF	TGTGCCTGGAGAACCAGCACAGATACGCAGTATTTT
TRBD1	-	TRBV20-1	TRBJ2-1	CSAVTGQGILF	TGCAGTGCTGTGACGGGACAGGGGATTCTCTTC
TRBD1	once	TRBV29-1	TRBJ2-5	CSVWGQSQETQYF	TGCAGCGTTTGGGGACAGTCCCAAGAGACCCAGTACTTC
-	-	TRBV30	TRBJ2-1	CAWSQSSYNEQFF	TGTGCCTGGAGCCAGAGCTCCTACAATGAGCAGTTCTTC
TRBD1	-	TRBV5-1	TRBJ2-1	CASSLQGWEQFF	TGCGCCAGCAGCTTACAGGGGTGGGAGCAGTTCTTC
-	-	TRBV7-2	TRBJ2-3	CASSLGDLTDTQYF	TGTGCCAGCAGCTTGGGGGACCTCACAGATACGCAGTATTTT
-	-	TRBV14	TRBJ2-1	CASSQEVSSNEQFF	TGTGCCAGCAGCCAAGAGGTCAGTTCTAATGAGCAGTTCTTC
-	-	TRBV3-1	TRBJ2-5	CASSQEVSPEVQYF	TGTGCCAGCAGCCAAGAAGTCAGTCCGGAGGTCCAGTACTTC
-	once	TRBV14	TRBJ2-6	CASSLGRLSVLTF	TGTGCCAGCAGCCTGGGTCGGCTCAGCGTCCTGACTTTC
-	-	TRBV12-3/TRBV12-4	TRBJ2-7	CASSFQGRDEQYF	TGTGCCAGCAGTTTCCAGGGCCGAGACGAGCAGTACTTC
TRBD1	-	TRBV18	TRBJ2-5	CASSPPTGGKETQYF	TGTGCCAGCTCACCACCGACAGGGGGAAAGGAGACCCAGTACTTC
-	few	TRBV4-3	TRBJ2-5	CASSQTSTQETQYF	TGCGCCAGCAGCCAGACTTCCACCCAAGAGACCCAGTACTTC
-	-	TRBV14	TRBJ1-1	CASSQIQGFGNTEAFF	TGTGCCAGCAGCCAGATACAGGGATTCGGAAACACTGAAGCTTTCTTT
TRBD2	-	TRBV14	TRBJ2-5	CASSRSSGYQETQYF	TGTGCCAGCAGCCGGTCTAGCGGGTACCAAGAGACCCAGTACTTC
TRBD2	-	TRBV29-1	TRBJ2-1	CSVDRLAGWRNEQFF	TGCAGCGTTGATCGGCTAGCGGGGTGGAGGAATGAGCAGTTCTTC
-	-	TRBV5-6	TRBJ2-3	CASSGSGTDTQYF	TGTGCCAGCAGCGGGAGTGGGACAGATACGCAGTATTTT
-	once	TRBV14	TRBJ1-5	CASSRGQLQPQHF	TGTGCCAGCAGCCGAGGGCAGCTTCAGCCCCAGCATTTT
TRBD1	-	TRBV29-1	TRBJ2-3	CSARRGQGADTQYF	TGCAGCGCCCGACGGGGACAGGGGGCTGATACGCAGTATTTT
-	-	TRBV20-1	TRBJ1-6	CSAPGSSDNSPLHF	TGCAGTGCCCCGGGCAGCTCCGATAATTCACCCCTCCACTTT